One and the same sample provided the 25 T cell receptor beta chains below, sequenced in a study of OX40 agonist ivuxolimab in advanced cancers. Generated by immunoSEQ multiplex PCR, the TCRdb table keeps only in-frame clones and is missing some. The data contain about 76,000 clones, almost 85% of them singletons. Sequencing used CD4+ or CD8+ T cells sorted from blood, obtained in a trial of the OX40 agonist ivuxolimab. The receptors shown here come from an adult with an advanced solid tumor such as melanoma, head and neck, liver or kidney cancer.

The chain combines TRBV29-1 with TRBJ1-2, with 9 bases identical to TRBD1. V was clipped by 7 bases and J by 0 bases; unmatched bases: 12. Germline CDR1 reads SQVTM; CDR2 reads ANQGSEA. The CDR3 is 16 residues long. The CDR3 spells CSATFGQGSSNYGYTF. CDR3 coding DNA: TGCAGCGCCACATTTGGACAGGGGAGTTCTAACTATGGCTACACCTTC.

The V and J genes are TRBV5-1 and TRBJ2-3; D remains unclear. Germline CDR1 and CDR2: SGHRS and YFSETQ. The V end lost 1 base, the J end lost 3 bases, and 30 bases lay between the germline ends. The CDR3 sequence is 21 residues long. The CDR3 DNA sequence: TGCGCCAGCAGCTTGTTTAGCTTGGGTCCAGTGACTCGCCCCGGGACAGATACGCAGTATTTT. This translates into CASSLFSLGPVTRPGTDTQYF.

This chain connects TRBV16 to TRBJ2-5; D is perhaps TRBD2 (5 bases). Trimming pared 0 bases from V and 9 bases from J, leaving 11 bases between. The CDR3 contains 13 residues. Germline CDR1 and CDR2: KGHSY and FQNENV. CDR3 sequence: CASSQSVEGAQYF. The CDR3 nucleotides read TGTGCCAGCAGCCAATCGGTTGAGGGTGCCCAGTACTTC.

The chain carries TRBV21-1 and TRBJ1-4; TRBD1, the D gene given by the table, was not confirmed from the DNA. TRBV21-1 is a documented pseudogene. The CDR3 covers 19 residues. The CDR3 loop is CASSLPGQGNGVTNEKLFF. The CDR3 nucleotides read TGTGCCAGCAGCTTACCCGGACAGGGTAACGGGGTGACTAATGAAAAACTGTTTTTT.

This sequence joins TRBV9 and TRBJ2-2; D is uncertain. Germline V gene data show CDR1 as SGDLS and CDR2 as YYNGEE. The V end lost 4 bases, the J end lost 6 bases, and 16 bases lay between the germline ends. The CDR3 totals 15 residues. This CDR3 reads CASSTGLTRAGELFF. The CDR3 nucleotides are TGTGCCAGCAGCACGGGCCTTACCCGGGCCGGGGAGCTGTTTTTT. Looking up the rest from reference TRBV9 and TRBJ2-2 gives the full variable domain: DSGVTQTPKHLITATGQRVTLRCSPRSGDLSVYWYQQSLDQGLQFLIQYYNGEERAKGNILERFSAQQFPDLHSELNLSSLELGDSALYFCASSTGLTRAGELFFGEGSRLTVL.

The CDR3 DNA reads TGTGCCATCAGTGATAACAGCGGAACCACAGATACGCAGTATTTT. The encoded protein is CAISDNSGTTDTQYF. The chain carries TRBV10-3 and TRBJ2-3, with D perhaps matching TRBD2 (5 bases). The V gene lost 3 bases and the J gene lost 2 bases, with 12 bases spanning the gap. This CDR3 contains 15 residues. Per germline, CDR1 ENHRY and CDR2 SYGVKD.

This clone was detected once. The J gene is TRBJ2-7, the V gene TRBV6-6; a weak D match, TRBD2 (6 bases). Germline V gene sequence: CDR1 MNHNY, CDR2 SVGAGI (reference sequence). Trimming stripped 6 bases from V and 3 bases from J, with 21 bases between. There are 16 residues in the CDR3. CDR3 sequence reads: CASSQSGGQGGYEQYF. The CDR3 DNA reads as TGTGCCAGCAGCCAATCCGGAGGGCAGGGAGGCTACGAGCAGTACTTC.

The J gene is TRBJ1-5, the V gene TRBV4-2; weak D call: TRBD1 (5 bases). From germline, CDR1 is LGHNA and CDR2 YNFKEQ. The CDR3 loop spans 15 amino acids. V was pared by 4 bases and J by 4 bases, with 14 bases between. The chain's CDR3 is CASSPEGNGNQPQHF. The DNA for the CDR3 is TGTGCCAGCAGCCCAGAGGGGAATGGTAATCAGCCCCAGCATTTT.

The genes are TRBV11-2 and TRBJ2-1; 7 positions agree with TRBD2. The CDR3 consists of 15 residues. V shed 6 bases and J 4 bases; nucleotides not matched to a gene: 9. Germline V gives CDR1 SGHAT, CDR2 FQNNGV. The CDR3 DNA reads TGTGCCAGCAGTCCGACTAGCTTCTCTTACAATGAGCAGTTCTTC. Translated: CASSPTSFSYNEQFF.

Worth noting for this clone: One end of the junction does not line up with germline, which may come from a read error. The rearrangement links TRBV11-2 to TRBJ2-5; D remains unclear. The CDR3 is made up of 11 amino acids. Germline V gives CDR1 SGHAT, CDR2 FQNNGV. The CDR3 sequence is CASSLQVTQYF. The CDR3 bases are TGTGCCAGCAGCCTACAAGTGACCCAGTACTTC.

The gene calls are TRBV10-1 and TRBJ2-6; a possible D gene is TRBD2 (6 bases). The CDR3 loop spans 19 amino acids. Germline values: CDR1 WNHNN, CDR2 SYGVQD (reference sequence). Trimming shortened V by 4 bases and J by 0 bases, and 19 bases separated the two germline ends. In DNA form, the CDR3 reads TGCGCCAGCAGTGCGTGCCCCGGGACTCGCTACTCTGGGGCCAACGTCCTGACTTTC. It is translated as CASSACPGTRYSGANVLTF.

The rearrangement uses TRBV9 and TRBJ2-2; D not certain. Trimming took 0 bases from V and 9 from J, leaving 9 bases between them. The germline V gene encodes CDR1 SGDLS and CDR2 YYNGEE. The CDR3 length is 13 residues. This CDR3 is CASSVDANRELFF. Written as DNA, the CDR3 is TGTGCCAGCAGCGTAGATGCGAACAGGGAGCTGTTTTTT.

This chain connects TRBV18 to TRBJ2-1; D is uncertain. The CDR3 spans 13 residues. V lost 6 bases and J lost 6, with 12 bases in between. CDR1 and CDR2 from the germline V gene are KGHSH and LQKENI. Here the CDR3 DNA reads TGTGCCAGCTCCCCTCCGGGTACCAATGAGCAGTTCTTC. Translation gives CASSPPGTNEQFF.

This sequence joins TRBV4-3 and TRBJ1-5; maybe TRBD1 (6 bases). The ends were cut back, 3 bases at V and 2 bases at J, with 8 bases in the middle. The CDR3 is 14 amino acids. CDR1 LGHNA and CDR2 YSLEER come from the germline V gene. The CDR3 bases are TGCGCCAGCAGCCAGCACAGGGGCAATCAGCCCCAGCATTTT. Translating gives CASSQHRGNQPQHF.

This sequence joins TRBV30 and TRBJ2-1; D unresolved. The length of the CDR3 is 13 residues. V was cut by 3 bases and J by 10 bases, with 16 bases left in between. From germline, CDR1 is GTSNPN and CDR2 SVGIG (reference sequence). For the CDR3, the DNA is TGTGCCTGGAGCATTACCTCCCCTCCGGAGCAGTTCTTC. It is translated as CAWSITSPPEQFF.

The chain joins TRBV7-3 to TRBJ1-6; D remains unclear. Germline CDR1 SGHTA, CDR2 FQGTGA. The length of the CDR3 is 15 residues. Trimming shortened V by 0 bases and J by 8 bases, and 11 bases separated the two germline ends. The CDR3 bases are TGTGCCAGCAGCTTAACGAGGAATAGTGATTCACCCCTCCACTTT. It encodes CASSLTRNSDSPLHF. Variable domain in full (rest from reference TRBV7-3 and TRBJ1-6): GAGVSQTPSNKVTEKGKYVELRCDPISGHTALYWYRQSLGQGPEFLIYFQGTGAADDSGLPNDRFFAVRPEGSVSTLKIQRTERGDSAVYLCASSLTRNSDSPLHFGNGTRLTVT.

The genes are TRBV21-1 and TRBJ2-7; no DNA check was done on the table's D call, TRBD2. TRBV21-1 is a listed pseudogene. CDR3 length: 14 amino acids. The DNA for the CDR3 is TGTGCCAGCAGCAAAGGAGGCAGCCTTCGCGAGCAGTACTTC. Its protein product is CASSKGGSLREQYF.

V gene TRBV10-3 combines with J gene TRBJ1-2; D is ambiguous. Germline CDR1 ENHRY, CDR2 SYGVKD. This CDR3 contains 16 residues. V was clipped by 8 bases and J by 2 bases, with 21 bases between them. CDR3: CAILPALDTPNYGYTF. The CDR3 region has the DNA TGTGCCATCCTGCCGGCCCTTGACACTCCAAACTATGGCTACACCTTC.

The chain combines TRBV7-9 with TRBJ2-2; D ambiguous. This CDR3 is 15 amino acids long. V was shortened by 0 bases and J by 4 bases, with 9 bases between the two germline ends. Germline assignment: CDR1 SEHNR and CDR2 FQNEAQ (reference sequence). CDR3 sequence (DNA): TGTGCCAGCAGCTTAGCAGGATCGCGCACCGGGGAGCTGTTTTTT. Protein sequence: CASSLAGSRTGELFF.

This chain joins TRBV11-2 and TRBJ1-3, with 12 nucleotides matching TRBD1. This CDR3 comprises 17 residues. Germline assignment: CDR1 SGHAT and CDR2 FQNNGV. V lost 5 bases, J lost 0 bases, and 5 bases stayed unmatched. The CDR3, as DNA: TGTGCCAGCAGCACGGGACAGGGGGCAATCTCTGGAAACACCATATATTTT. Protein sequence: CASSTGQGAISGNTIYF.

The gene calls are TRBV18 and TRBJ1-4; D perhaps matches TRBD1 (5 bases). The CDR3 totals 14 residues. CDR1 and CDR2 (germline): KGHSH, LQKENI. Trimming shortened V by 0 bases and J by 8 bases, and 10 bases separated the two germline ends. The CDR3, as DNA: TGTGCCAGCTCACCACCCAGGGTGGGCGAAAAACTGTTTTTT. Translated: CASSPPRVGEKLFF.

The V and J genes are TRBV5-1 and TRBJ2-5, with 8 positions matching TRBD2. This CDR3 comprises 15 residues. V gave up 4 bases and J gave up 4 bases; unmatched junction bases: 9. Germline lookup yields CDR1 SGHRS and CDR2 YFSETQ. The CDR3 sequence is CASSPYRGGLETQYF. In nucleotides, the CDR3 is TGCGCCAGCAGCCCCTACCGCGGGGGGTTAGAGACCCAGTACTTC.

The rearrangement joins TRBV25-1 to TRBJ1-2; D perhaps matches TRBD1 (6 bases). The germline V gene encodes CDR1 MGHDK and CDR2 SYGVNS. This CDR3 has 14 amino acids. V was shortened by 8 bases and J by 5 bases, with 18 bases between the two germline ends. As DNA, the CDR3 is TGTGCCAGCTCCCTGCGGGAAGGGGGGTATGGCTACACCTTC. Protein product: CASSLREGGYGYTF.

This chain connects TRBV18 to TRBJ1-2; D is unclear. The CDR3 is 15 amino acids. Between the trimmed V and J ends, which lost 0 bases and 4 bases, there was a span of 12 bases. Germline CDR1 is KGHSH and CDR2 is LQKENI. The CDR3 nucleotides are TGTGCCAGCTCACCACCGGAGTTAAGTAGCTATGGCTACACCTTC. Residues: CASSPPELSSYGYTF.

The chain uses TRBV7-9 and TRBJ1-2, with D unresolved. Germline CDR1 and CDR2: SEHNR and FQNEAQ (reference sequence). This CDR3 is 13 amino acids long. V lost 1 base, J lost 4 bases, and 7 bases lay in between. The CDR3 loop reads CASSLGGPYGYTF. CDR3 in DNA: TGTGCCAGCAGCTTAGGAGGTCCCTATGGCTACACCTTC.